What follows are 6 T cell receptor beta chains derived from one specimen sequenced in a study of tumor-infiltrating lymphocytes in localized non-small cell lung cancer. Data came from immunoSEQ multiplex PCR; TCRdb stores just in-frame clones and leaves some out. The data hold 21,000 or so clones, with 73% observed a single time. Sequencing was performed on lung tumor tissue. These receptors were obtained from a human donor with non-small cell lung cancer.

A single count supports this clone. The genes are TRBV5-8 and TRBJ1-1; 9 positions match TRBD1. Germline V gene sequence: CDR1 SGHTS, CDR2 YDEGEE. The V and J ends lost 4 bases and 5 bases, in that order; junction bases with no gene match: 6. The CDR3 extends over 14 amino acids. The CDR3 sequence is CASSAGTGRTEAFF. In nucleotides, the CDR3 is TGTGCCAGCAGCGCGGGGACAGGGCGAACTGAAGCTTTCTTT.

This chain joins TRBV6-1 and TRBJ2-6; 8 bases are shared with TRBD1. Germline assignment: CDR1 MNHNS and CDR2 SASEGT. The CDR3 has 15 amino acids. J was trimmed by 7 bases and V by 3 bases; bases with no gene match: 5. CDR3 in DNA: TGTGCCAGCAGTGAGAGGACAGGGCTTGCCAACGTCCTGACTTTC. Its protein product is CASSERTGLANVLTF.

The chain couples TRBV5-1 to TRBJ2-4, with TRBD2 matching 9 bases. Unmatched junction bases numbered 6, after V lost 4 bases and J lost 1 base. The length of the CDR3 is 16 residues. Germline V gene data show CDR1 as SGHRS and CDR2 as YFSETQ. The CDR3 spells CASSASGGPAKNIQYF. Here the CDR3 DNA reads TGCGCCAGCAGCGCGAGCGGGGGGCCGGCCAAAAACATTCAGTACTTC.

This clone was recorded once. V usage is TRBV11-3 and J usage is TRBJ2-3; D is unresolved. The germline V and J ends were trimmed by 1 base and 6 bases, with 14 bases remaining between them. Germline V lookup: CDR1 SGHNT, CDR2 YENEEA. There are 15 residues in the CDR3. The chain's CDR3 is CASSLADGRRDTQYF. CDR3 nucleotides: TGTGCCAGCAGCTTAGCCGACGGACGGCGGGATACGCAGTATTTT.

The rearrangement joins TRBV2 to TRBJ2-3; no clear D. Germline V gene data show CDR1 as SNHLY and CDR2 as FYNNEI. The CDR3 totals 14 residues. Trimming removed 1 base at V and 1 base at J, with 6 bases between. The CDR3 DNA sequence: TGTGCCAGCAGTGAAGGGCAAGGCACAGATACGCAGTATTTT. This encodes CASSEGQGTDTQYF.

The chain carries TRBV25-1 and TRBJ2-1; 10 nucleotides line up with TRBD2. CDR1 is MGHDK and CDR2 is SYGVNS in the germline V gene. The CDR3 consists of 17 residues. Trimming removed 6 bases from V and 5 bases from J; junction bases left unmatched: 13. The CDR3 reads CASSPRAGTSAHNEQFF. DNA of the CDR3: TGTGCCAGCAGCCCTAGAGCCGGGACTAGCGCGCACAATGAGCAGTTCTTC.